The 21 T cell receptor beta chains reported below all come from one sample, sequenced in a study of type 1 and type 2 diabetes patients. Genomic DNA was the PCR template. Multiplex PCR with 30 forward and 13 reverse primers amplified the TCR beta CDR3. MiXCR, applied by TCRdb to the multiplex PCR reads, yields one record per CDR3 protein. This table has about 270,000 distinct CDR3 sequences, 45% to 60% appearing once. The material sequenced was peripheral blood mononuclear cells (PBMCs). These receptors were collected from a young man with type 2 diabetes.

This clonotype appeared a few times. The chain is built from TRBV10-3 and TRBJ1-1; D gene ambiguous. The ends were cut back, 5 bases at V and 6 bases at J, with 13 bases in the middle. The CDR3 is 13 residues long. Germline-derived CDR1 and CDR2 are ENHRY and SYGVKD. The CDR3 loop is CAISPKRAPEAFF. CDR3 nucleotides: TGTGCCATCAGTCCAAAACGGGCCCCTGAAGCTTTCTTT.

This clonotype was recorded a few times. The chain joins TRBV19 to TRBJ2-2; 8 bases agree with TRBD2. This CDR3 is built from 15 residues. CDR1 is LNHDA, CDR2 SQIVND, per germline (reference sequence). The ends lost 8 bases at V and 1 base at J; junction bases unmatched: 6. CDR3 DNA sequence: TGTGCCAGTGCTGAGACTAGCGTGAACACCGGGGAGCTGTTTTTT. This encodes CASAETSVNTGELFF.

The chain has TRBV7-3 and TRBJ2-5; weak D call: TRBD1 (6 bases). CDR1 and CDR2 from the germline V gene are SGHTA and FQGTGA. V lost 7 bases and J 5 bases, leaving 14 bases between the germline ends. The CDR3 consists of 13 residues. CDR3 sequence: CASTGLRGETQYF. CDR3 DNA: TGTGCCAGCACAGGCCTAAGGGGGGAGACCCAGTACTTC.

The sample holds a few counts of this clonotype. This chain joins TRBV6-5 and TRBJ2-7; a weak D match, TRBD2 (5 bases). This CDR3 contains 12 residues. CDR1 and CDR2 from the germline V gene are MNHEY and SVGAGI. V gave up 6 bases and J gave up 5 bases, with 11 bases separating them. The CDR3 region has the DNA TGTGCCAGCAGAGAGGAGGCGGACGAGCAGTACTTC. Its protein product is CASREEADEQYF.

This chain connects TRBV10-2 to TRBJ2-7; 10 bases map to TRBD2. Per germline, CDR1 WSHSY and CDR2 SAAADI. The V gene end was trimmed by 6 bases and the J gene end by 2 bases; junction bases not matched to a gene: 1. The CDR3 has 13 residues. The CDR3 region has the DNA TGCGCCAGCAGGGGGACTAGCGCCTACGAGCAGTACTTC. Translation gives CASRGTSAYEQYF.

The CDR3 DNA follows: TGCAGTGCTAGACCTCCCCAGCGGGTGGCCCGGGAGCAGTACTTC. Its protein product is CSARPPQRVAREQYF. The V and J genes are TRBV20-1 and TRBJ2-7; D possibly corresponds to TRBD2 (6 bases). V lost 2 bases to trimming and J lost 7 bases, with 21 bases between them. The germline V gene encodes CDR1 DFQATT and CDR2 SNEGSKA (reference sequence). This CDR3 contains 15 residues.

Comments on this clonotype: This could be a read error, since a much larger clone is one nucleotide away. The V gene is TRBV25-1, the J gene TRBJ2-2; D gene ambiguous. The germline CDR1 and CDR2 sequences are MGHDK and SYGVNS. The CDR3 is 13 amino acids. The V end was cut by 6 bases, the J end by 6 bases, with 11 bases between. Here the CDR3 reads CASRGESAGELFF. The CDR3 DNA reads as TGTGCCAGCAGGGGCGAATCGGCCGGGGAGCTGTTTTTT.

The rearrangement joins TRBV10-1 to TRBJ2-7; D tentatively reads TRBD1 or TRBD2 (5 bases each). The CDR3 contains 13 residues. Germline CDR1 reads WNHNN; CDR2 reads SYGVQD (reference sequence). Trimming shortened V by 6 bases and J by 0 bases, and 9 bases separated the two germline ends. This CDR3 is CASSAGTSYEQYF. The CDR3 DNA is TGCGCCAGCAGCGCCGGGACCTCCTACGAGCAGTACTTC.

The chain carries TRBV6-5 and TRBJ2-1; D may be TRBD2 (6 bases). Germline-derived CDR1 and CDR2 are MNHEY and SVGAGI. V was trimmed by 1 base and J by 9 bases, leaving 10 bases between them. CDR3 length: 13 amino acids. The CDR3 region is CASSYLAAGEQFF. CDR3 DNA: TGTGCCAGCAGTTACTTGGCAGCGGGTGAGCAGTTCTTC.

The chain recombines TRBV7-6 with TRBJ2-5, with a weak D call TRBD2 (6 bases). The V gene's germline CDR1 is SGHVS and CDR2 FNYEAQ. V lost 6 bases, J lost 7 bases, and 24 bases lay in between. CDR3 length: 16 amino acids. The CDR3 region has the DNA TGTGCCAGCAGTTTATCCGAGGATGGGGGGAAAGCGACCCAGTACTTC. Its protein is CASSLSEDGGKATQYF.

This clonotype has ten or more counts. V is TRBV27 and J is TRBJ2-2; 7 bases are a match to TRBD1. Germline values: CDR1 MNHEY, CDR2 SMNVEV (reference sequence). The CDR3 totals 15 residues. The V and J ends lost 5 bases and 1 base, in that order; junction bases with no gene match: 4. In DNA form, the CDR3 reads TGTGCCAGCAGTCCCTGGACAGGGAACACCGGGGAGCTGTTTTTT. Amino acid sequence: CASSPWTGNTGELFF.

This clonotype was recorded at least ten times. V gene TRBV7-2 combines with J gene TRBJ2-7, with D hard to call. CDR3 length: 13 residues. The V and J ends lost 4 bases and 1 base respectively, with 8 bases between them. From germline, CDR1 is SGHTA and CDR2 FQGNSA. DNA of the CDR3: TGTGCCAGCAGCTGGGGATCATCCTACGAGCAGTACTTC. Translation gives CASSWGSSYEQYF.

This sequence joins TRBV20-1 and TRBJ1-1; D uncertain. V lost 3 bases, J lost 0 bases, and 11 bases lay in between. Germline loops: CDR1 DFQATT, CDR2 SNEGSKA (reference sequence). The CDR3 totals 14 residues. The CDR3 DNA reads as TGCAGTGCTAGTCGGCAATTAGTGAACACTGAAGCTTTCTTT. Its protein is CSASRQLVNTEAFF.

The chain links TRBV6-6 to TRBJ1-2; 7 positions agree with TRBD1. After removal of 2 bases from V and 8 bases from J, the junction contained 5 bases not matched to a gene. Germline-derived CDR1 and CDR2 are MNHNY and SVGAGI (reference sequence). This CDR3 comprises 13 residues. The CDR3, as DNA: TGTGCCAGCAGTTACGGACAGGAAAGGGGCTACACCTTC. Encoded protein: CASSYGQERGYTF.

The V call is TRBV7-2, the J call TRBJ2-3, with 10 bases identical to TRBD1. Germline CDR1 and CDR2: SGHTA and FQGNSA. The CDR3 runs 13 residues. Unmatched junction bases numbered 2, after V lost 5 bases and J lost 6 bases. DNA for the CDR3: TGTGCCAGCAGCGACAGGGGGCTGGATACGCAGTATTTT. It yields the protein CASSDRGLDTQYF.

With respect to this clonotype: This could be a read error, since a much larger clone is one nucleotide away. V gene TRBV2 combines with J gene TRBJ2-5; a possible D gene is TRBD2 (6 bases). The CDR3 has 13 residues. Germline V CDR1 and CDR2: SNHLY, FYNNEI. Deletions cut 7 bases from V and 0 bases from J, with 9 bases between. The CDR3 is CASTRDYQETQYF. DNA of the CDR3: TGTGCCAGCACCCGGGACTACCAAGAGACCCAGTACTTC.

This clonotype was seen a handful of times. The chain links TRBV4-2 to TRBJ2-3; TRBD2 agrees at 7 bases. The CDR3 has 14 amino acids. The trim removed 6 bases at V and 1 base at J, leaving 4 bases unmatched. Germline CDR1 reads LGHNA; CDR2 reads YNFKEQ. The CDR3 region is CASSSSGGTDTQYF. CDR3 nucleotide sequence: TGTGCCAGCAGTTCTAGCGGAGGCACAGATACGCAGTATTTT.

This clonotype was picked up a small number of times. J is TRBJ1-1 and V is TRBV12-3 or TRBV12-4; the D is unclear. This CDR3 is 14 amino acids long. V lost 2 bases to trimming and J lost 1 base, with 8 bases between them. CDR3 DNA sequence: TGTGCCAGCAGTTTATACCTGAGGAACACTGAAGCTTTCTTT. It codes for CASSLYLRNTEAFF.

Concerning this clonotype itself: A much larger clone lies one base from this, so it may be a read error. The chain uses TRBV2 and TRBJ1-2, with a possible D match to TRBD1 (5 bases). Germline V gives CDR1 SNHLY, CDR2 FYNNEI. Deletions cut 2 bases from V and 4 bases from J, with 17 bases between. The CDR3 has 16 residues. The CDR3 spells CASSELETQETYGYTF. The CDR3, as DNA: TGTGCCAGCAGTGAATTAGAAACACAGGAAACCTATGGCTACACCTTC.

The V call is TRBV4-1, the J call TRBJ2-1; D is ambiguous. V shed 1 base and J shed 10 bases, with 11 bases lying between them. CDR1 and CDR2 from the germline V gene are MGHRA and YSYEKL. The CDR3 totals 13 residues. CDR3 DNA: TGCGCCAGCAGCCAAGCCTGGCTTGGGGAGCAGTTCTTC. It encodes CASSQAWLGEQFF.

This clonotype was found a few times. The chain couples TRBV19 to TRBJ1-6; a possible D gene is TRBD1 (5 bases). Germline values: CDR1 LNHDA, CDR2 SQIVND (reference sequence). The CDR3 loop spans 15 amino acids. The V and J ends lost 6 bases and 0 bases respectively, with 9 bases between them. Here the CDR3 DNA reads TGTGCCAGTAGAGGGGTCATCTCCTATAATTCACCCCTCCACTTT. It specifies CASRGVISYNSPLHF.